This T cell receptor (beta chain) was recovered during a study of blood T cell repertoires in COVID-19. This table comes from immunoSEQ multiplex PCR, and its TCRdb copy is limited to in-frame clones, with some not included. The sample contains about 180,000 clones, 86% of which appear only once. CDR1 is MNHEY and CDR2 is SVGAGI in the germline V gene. The CDR3 has 16 residues. Losses at the gene ends were 0 bases for V and 1 base for J; bases not matched to a gene: 5. The sequence derives from a man aged 50-59 years with active or convalescent COVID-19. The chain combines TRBV6-5 with TRBJ1-1, with 7 nucleotides matching TRBD1. The sequenced sample consisted of peripheral blood. The CDR3 loop is CASSYSFGTANTEAFF. The CDR3 nucleotides are TGTGCCAGCAGTTACTCGTTCGGGACAGCGAACACTGAAGCTTTCTTT.